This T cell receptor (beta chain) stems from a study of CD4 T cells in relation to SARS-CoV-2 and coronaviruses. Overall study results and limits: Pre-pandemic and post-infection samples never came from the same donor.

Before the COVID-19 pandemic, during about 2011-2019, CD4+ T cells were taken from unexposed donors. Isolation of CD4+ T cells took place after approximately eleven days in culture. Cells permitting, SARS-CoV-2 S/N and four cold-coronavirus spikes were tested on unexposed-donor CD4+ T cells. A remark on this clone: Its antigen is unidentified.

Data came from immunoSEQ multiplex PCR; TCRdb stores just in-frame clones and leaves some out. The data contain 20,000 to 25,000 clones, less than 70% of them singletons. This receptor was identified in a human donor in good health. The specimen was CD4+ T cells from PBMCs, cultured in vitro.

CDR3 protein: CASRGGEAGANVLTF. Written as DNA, the CDR3 is TGTGCCAGCAGGGGGGGGGAGGCCGGGGCCAACGTCCTGACTTTC. The chain is built from TRBV6-5 and TRBJ2-6, with 7 bases that match TRBD2. J lost 4 bases, V lost 6 bases, and 6 bases had no gene match. CDR1 is MNHEY and CDR2 is SVGAGI in the germline V gene. The CDR3 contains 15 residues.